The clone carrying this TCR beta chain was detected ten times or more. The data stem from a study of T cells in Graves' hyperthyroidism and ophthalmopathy. TCR beta CDR3 regions were amplified from RNA transcripts. The TCR CDR3 first-round RT-PCR relied on the HTBI primer set. TCRdb re-derived calls from the multiplex PCR reads in MiXCR, one entry per CDR3 protein. The sample includes 650,000 to 850,000 distinct CDR3 sequences, about 19% seen only once; the top ten take over 15%. The study based diagnoses on clinical symptoms, serum thyroxine and TRAb, thyroid ultrasound and orbital computed tomography. Germline CDR1 is MNHEY and CDR2 is SMNVEV (reference sequence). V lost 3 bases to trimming and J lost 5 bases; unmatched junction nucleotides: 12. The CDR3 is 16 residues long.

The chain joins TRBV27 to TRBJ2-7, with 8 bases lining up with TRBD2. Sequencing was done on a sample of blood. The receptor was isolated from a woman aged 45-65 years with Graves' hyperthyroidism that later progressed to Graves' ophthalmopathy. The CDR3 protein is CASSFVRGTSIHEQYF. CDR3 sequence (DNA): TGTGCCAGCAGTTTCGTCCGAGGGACTAGTATCCACGAGCAGTACTTC.